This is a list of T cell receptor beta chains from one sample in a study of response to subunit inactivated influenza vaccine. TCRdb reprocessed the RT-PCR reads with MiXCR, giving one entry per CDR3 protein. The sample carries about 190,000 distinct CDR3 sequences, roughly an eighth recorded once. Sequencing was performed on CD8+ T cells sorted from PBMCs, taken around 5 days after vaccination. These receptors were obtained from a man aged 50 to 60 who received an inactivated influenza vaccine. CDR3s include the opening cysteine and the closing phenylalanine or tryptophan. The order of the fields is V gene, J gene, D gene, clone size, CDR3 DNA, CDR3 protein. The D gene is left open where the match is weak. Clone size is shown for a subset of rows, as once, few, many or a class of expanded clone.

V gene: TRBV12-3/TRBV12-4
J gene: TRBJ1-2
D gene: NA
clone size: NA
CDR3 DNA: TGTGCCAGCAAAACATCTTTTCACTATGGCTACACCTTC
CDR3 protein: CASKTSFHYGYTF

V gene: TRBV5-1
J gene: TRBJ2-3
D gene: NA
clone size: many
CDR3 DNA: TGCGCCAGCAGCTTGGAGGGGTCGGATACGCAGTATTTT
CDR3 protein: CASSLEGSDTQYF

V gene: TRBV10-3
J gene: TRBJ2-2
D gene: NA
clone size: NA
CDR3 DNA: TGTGCCATCAGTCAGAACTTGAACACCGGGGAGCTGTTTTTT
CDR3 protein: CAISQNLNTGELFF

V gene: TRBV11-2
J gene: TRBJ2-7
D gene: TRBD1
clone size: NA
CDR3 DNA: TGTGCCAGCAGCCACGGGACAGGGGGTTTCGAGCAGTACTTC
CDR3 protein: CASSHGTGGFEQYF

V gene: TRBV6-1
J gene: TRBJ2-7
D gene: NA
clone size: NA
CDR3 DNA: TGTGCCAGCAGCTCGTGGGGCGCTACCTACGAGCAGTACTTC
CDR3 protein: CASSSWGATYEQYF

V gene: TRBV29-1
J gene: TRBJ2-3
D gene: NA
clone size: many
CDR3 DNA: TGCAGCGCCTTCGTTAGCACAGATACGCAGTATTTT
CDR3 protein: CSAFVSTDTQYF

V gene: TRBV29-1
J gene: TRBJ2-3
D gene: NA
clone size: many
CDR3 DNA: TGCAGCGTTGTCTGGGGGCAGGCAGATACGCAGTATTTT
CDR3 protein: CSVVWGQADTQYF

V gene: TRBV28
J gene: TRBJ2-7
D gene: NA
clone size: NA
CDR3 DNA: TGTGCCAGCAGTTGGAATCCGGCCGGGGAGCAGTACTTC
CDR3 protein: CASSWNPAGEQYF

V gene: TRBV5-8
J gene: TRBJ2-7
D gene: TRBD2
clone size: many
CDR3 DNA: TGTGCCAGCAGCTTCGGTGCGGGAGGAAGACTCGAGCAGTACTTC
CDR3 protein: CASSFGAGGRLEQYF

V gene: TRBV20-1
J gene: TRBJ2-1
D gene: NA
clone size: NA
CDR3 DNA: TGCAGTGCTAGAGATCCTGACAATGAGCAGTTCTTC
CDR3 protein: CSARDPDNEQFF

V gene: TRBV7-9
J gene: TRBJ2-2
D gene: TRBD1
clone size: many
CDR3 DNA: TGTGCCAGCAGCTCCGGACAGGGGCGCACCGGGGAGCTGTTTTTT
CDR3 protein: CASSSGQGRTGELFF

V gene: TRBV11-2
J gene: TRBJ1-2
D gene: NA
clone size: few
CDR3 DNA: TGTGCCAGCAGCTCAGCTACCCTGGGACGGGACTATGGCTACACCTTC
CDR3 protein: CASSSATLGRDYGYTF

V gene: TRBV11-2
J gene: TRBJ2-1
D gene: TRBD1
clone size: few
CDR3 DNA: TGTGCCAGCAGCCCGGGACAGGGGGCGGTCAATGAGCAGTTCTTC
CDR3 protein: CASSPGQGAVNEQFF

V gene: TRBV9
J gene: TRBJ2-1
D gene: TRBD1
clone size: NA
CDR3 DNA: TGTGCCAGCAGTATAGGGGGGACAGGCTCCTACAATGAGCAGTTCTTC
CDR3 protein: CASSIGGTGSYNEQFF

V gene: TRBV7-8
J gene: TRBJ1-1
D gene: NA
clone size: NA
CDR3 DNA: TGTGCCAGCAGCTTAGGGTGGGTGCCCGACACTGAAGCTTTCTTT
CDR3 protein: CASSLGWVPDTEAFF

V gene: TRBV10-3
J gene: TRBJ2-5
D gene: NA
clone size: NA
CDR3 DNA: TGTGCCACGCGCGACAGGCAAGAGACCCAGTACTTC
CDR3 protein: CATRDRQETQYF

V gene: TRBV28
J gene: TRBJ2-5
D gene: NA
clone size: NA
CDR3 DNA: TGTGCCAGCAGTTTATCCTCATTCGTAAGGGGGCAAGAGACCCAGTACTTC
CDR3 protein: CASSLSSFVRGQETQYF

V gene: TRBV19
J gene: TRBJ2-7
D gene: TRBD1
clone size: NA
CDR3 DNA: TGTGCCAGTAGTGCCTCCGGGACAGGGATGTACGAGCAGTACTTC
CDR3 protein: CASSASGTGMYEQYF

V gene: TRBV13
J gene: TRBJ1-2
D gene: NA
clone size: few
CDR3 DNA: TGTGCCAGCAGCTCGGGTCACTCTAACTATGGCTACACCTTC
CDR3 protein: CASSSGHSNYGYTF

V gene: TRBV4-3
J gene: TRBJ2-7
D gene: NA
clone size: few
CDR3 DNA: TGCGCCAGCAGCCAGGGCTGGACGGCCTCCTACGAGCAGTACTTC
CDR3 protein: CASSQGWTASYEQYF

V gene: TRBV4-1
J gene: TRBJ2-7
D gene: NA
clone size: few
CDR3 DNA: TGCGCCAGCAGCCAAGAGGCCGGCGGCTACGAGCAGTACTTC
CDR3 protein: CASSQEAGGYEQYF

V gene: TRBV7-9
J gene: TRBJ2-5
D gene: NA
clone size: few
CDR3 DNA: TGTGCCAGCAGCCGGTGGGGGGAGACCCAGTACTTC
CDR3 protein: CASSRWGETQYF

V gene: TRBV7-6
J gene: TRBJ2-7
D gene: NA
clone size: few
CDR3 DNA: TGTGCCAGCAGCTTAGCCGGCCCGGACTACGAGCAGTACTTC
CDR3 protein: CASSLAGPDYEQYF

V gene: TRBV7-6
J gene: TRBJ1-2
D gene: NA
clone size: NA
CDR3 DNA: TGTGCCAGCAGCTTAGGGCAGGGCGGCTACACCTTC
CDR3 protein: CASSLGQGGYTF

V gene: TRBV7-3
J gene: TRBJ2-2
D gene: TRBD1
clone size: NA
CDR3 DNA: TGTACCAGCAGTCCAAGCGAGGGGACAGGGGCGTACACCGGGGAGCTGTTTTTT
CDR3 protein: CTSSPSEGTGAYTGELFF

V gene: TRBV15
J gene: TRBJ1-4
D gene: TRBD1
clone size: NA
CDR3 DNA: TGTGCCACCCGAGACACAGGGGGTAATGAAAAACTGTTTTTT
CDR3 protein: CATRDTGGNEKLFF

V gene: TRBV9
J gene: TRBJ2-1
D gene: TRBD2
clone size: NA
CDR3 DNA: TGTGCCAGCAGCTCGTCTAGCGGTGTAACCGTTAGGGGGCAGTTCTTC
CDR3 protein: CASSSSSGVTVRGQFF

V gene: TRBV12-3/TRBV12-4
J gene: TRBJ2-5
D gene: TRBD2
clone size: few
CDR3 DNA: TGTGCCAGCAGTTTAGGAGTTCAGACTAGCGGGGGGGTGAGACGGGAGACCCAGTACTTC
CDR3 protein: CASSLGVQTSGGVRRETQYF

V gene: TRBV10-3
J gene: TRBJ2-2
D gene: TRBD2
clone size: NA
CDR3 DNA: TGTGCCATCAGTGAGTGGGGAGCGGGAATTAACACCGGGGAGCTGTTTTTT
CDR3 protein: CAISEWGAGINTGELFF

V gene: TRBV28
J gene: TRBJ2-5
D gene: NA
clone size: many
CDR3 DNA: TGTGCCGGGGGTTCGGGGGAGGAGACCCAGTACTTC
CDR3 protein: CAGGSGEETQYF

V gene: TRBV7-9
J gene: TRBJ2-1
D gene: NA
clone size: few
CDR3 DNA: TGTGCCAGCAGCTTATTCGAAAGGGGTCAATGGGAGCAGTTCTTC
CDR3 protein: CASSLFERGQWEQFF

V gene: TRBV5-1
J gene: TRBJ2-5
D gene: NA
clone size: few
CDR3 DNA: TGCGCCAGCAGCTTGGTTGGCCTCGAGGGGTACCAAGAGACCCAGTACTTC
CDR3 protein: CASSLVGLEGYQETQYF